Reported below is one T cell receptor beta chain. Its antigen is not known. This specimen comes from a study of shared clonotypes between healthy human individuals. The genomic DNA of each subset was split evenly across several immunoSEQ plates. The assay was immunoSEQ multiplex PCR, and TCRdb's table has in-frame clones only and misses some. The sample has approximately 1,000,000 clones; approximately 80% are singletons. General study results and limits: Depth of sequencing was expected to influence donor clonotype sharing.

The CDR3 covers 16 residues. In germline, CDR1 is KGHSH, CDR2 LQKENI. Trimming cost V 2 bases and J 4 bases, with 14 bases left between them. V gene TRBV18 combines with J gene TRBJ2-2; D is uncertain. The sample taken for sequencing was memory CD4+ T cells from PBMCs. Subset reported: CD45RA-negative fraction. This TCR came from a man between 18 and 29 years old in good health. Some clones in this sample may be carry-over from other donors' samples. The CDR3 spells CASSPVGNRGTGELFF. The CDR3 DNA reads TGTGCCAGCTCACCAGTAGGGAACCGTGGCACCGGGGAGCTGTTTTTT.